This T cell receptor (beta chain) was retrieved from a study of blood T cells in healthy people across ages. Together with a sample-barcoded 5' primer, a J-beta primer mix was included in a second PCR lasting about 7 to 12 cycles. TCRdb recomputed calls from the 5' RACE reads with MiXCR, one row per CDR3 protein. The repertoire holds about 680,000 distinct CDR3 sequences, with about 52% as singletons. Roughly 10 milliliters of peripheral blood were drawn from each donor into EDTA-treated tubes. They isolated at least 6 million PBMCs from each sample. V lost 5 bases to trimming and J lost 5 bases, with 18 bases between them. The V gene's germline CDR1 is SGHAT and CDR2 FQDESV (reference sequence). This CDR3 is built from 15 residues.

The sample consisted of blood. The TCR sequence derives from an older woman in good health. J is TRBJ2-5 and V is TRBV11-1; D is undetermined. This CDR3 is CASSGKTQSRETQYF. The CDR3 bases are TGTGCCAGCAGCGGCAAGACGCAGTCACGGGAGACCCAGTACTTC.